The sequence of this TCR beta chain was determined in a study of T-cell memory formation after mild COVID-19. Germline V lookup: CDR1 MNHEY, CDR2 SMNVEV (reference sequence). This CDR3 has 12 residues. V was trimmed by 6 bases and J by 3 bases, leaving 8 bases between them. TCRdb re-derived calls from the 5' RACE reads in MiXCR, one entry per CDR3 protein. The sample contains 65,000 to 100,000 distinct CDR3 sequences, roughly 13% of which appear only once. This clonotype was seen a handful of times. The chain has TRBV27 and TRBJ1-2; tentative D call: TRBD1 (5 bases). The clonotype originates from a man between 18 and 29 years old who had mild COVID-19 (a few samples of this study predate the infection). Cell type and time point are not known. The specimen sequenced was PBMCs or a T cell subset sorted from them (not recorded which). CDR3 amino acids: CASRGLDYGYTF. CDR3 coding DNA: TGTGCCAGCAGGGGGCTCGACTATGGCTACACCTTC.